This T cell receptor (beta chain) was sequenced for a study of CD4 T cell repertoires in COVID-19. Overall study: Other coronavirus spike proteins restimulated relabeled CFSE-low cells expanded with IL-2 for approximately 9 days.

Study-wide results and limits: In SARS-CoV and/or HKU1 spike cultures, between roughly 6 and 27% of SARS-CoV-2 clonotypes reappeared.

Some clones are missing from TCRdb's copy, which holds only in-frame ones; the method was immunoSEQ multiplex PCR. Of approximately 75,000 clones detected, 83% appear once; the ten largest clones hold around 0.59%. Comments on this clone: What it binds is unknown.

The receptor's source is a human donor who had COVID-19. Material: CD4+ T cells from peripheral blood, obtained after recovery from COVID-19.

The CDR3 DNA is TGTGCCAGCAGCCACGGGACAGATAATTCACCCCTCCACTTT. Translated, it gives CASSHGTDNSPLHF. The genes are TRBV3-1 (or the pseudogene TRBV3-2) and TRBJ1-6, with 7 bases identical to TRBD1. The CDR3 extends over 14 amino acids. CDR1 LGHDT and CDR2 YNNKEL come from the germline V gene (reference sequence). J lost 5 bases, V lost 3 bases, and 1 base had no gene match.